This T cell receptor (beta chain) was retrieved from a study of blood T cell repertoires in COVID-19. Per the study methods: Scientists estimated how many nucleated cells there were by amplifying reference gene primers. Assay used: immunoSEQ multiplex PCR; TCRdb lists only in-frame clones, some missing. V and J calls and clone size are those listed in that table; D and trimming were worked out from the DNA. The table records about 300,000 clones, around 90% of them present only once. Seattle's enrolled individuals joined amid active infection and were then monitored longitudinally. Germline V lookup: CDR1 MGHDK, CDR2 SYGVNS. Trimming pared 4 bases from V and 12 bases from J, leaving 19 bases between. CDR3 size: 14 residues.

The clonotype was recovered from a woman aged 25 to 39 with COVID-19, enrolled during active disease. Sequencing was done on a sample of peripheral blood. The chain employs TRBV25-1 and TRBJ2-1; possible D gene TRBD2, 5 bases. This CDR3 is CASSGRTGLVGQFF. CDR3 nucleotides: TGTGCCAGCAGTGGGCGGACTGGATTAGTCGGGCAGTTCTTC.